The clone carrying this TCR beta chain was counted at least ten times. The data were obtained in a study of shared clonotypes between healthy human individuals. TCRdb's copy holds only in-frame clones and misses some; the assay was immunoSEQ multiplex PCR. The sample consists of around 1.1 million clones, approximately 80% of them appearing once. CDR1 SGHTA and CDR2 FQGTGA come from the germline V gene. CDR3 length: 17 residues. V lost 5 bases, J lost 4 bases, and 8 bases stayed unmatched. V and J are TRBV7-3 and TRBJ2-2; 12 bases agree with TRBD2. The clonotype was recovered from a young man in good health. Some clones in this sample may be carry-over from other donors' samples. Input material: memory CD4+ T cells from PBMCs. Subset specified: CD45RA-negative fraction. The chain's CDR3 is CASSLRPTSGSTGELFF. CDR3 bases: TGTGCCAGCAGCCTCCGCCCGACTAGCGGGAGCACCGGGGAGCTGTTTTTT. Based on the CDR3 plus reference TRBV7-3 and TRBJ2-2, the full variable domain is GAGVSQTPSNKVTEKGKYVELRCDPISGHTALYWYRQSLGQGPEFLIYFQGTGAADDSGLPNDRFFAVRPEGSVSTLKIQRTERGDSAVYLCASSLRPTSGSTGELFFGEGSRLTVL.